This TCR beta chain was recovered during a study of control samples from healthy donors and cancer patients (dated by TCRdb to the early 2020s). Receptors were amplified or captured by the immunoSEQ multiplex PCR assay. TCRdb took this table from immuneACCESS and kept in-frame rearrangements with V and J called. Such tables lack part of the clones; where checked against another copy, unresolved V genes explain under half of the gap, and the rest is unexplained. A total of under 200,000 clones appear in this sample, 88% of them only once. Around 5% of the sample lies in the top ten. In its sample, this clone was seen a few times. Its antigen has not been determined. No much larger clone is present one base from it, and per-base qualities are unavailable. CDR1 SGHKS and CDR2 YYEKEE are derived from the germline V gene (reference sequence). Trimming removed 4 bases from V and 4 bases from J, leaving 18 bases between the germline ends. The CDR3, from cysteine to phenylalanine, totals 16 residues. The DNA shown is the 48-base CDR3, in frame from base 1.

The chain is encoded by TRBV5-5 joined to TRBJ1-3; TRBD1 might be the D gene, on 5 matching bases. Sequencing used blood. The origin of this receptor is a woman under 40 in good health. The encoded CDR3 is CASSPHLQGSGNTIYF. The DNA sequence follows: TGTGCCAGCAGCCCACACCTCCAGGGATCCGGAAACACCATATATTTT.